Below, one TCR beta chain is given with its context. Trimming cost V 3 bases and J 2 bases, with 8 bases left between them. The CDR3 runs to 13 residues. CDR1 is SGDLS and CDR2 is YYNGEE in the germline V gene. The data belong to a study of blood T cell repertoires in COVID-19. Repertoires were generated with immunoSEQ multiplex PCR, while TCRdb's copy carries only in-frame clones and drops some. The sample carries around 400,000 clones, roughly 84% recorded once. The sample taken for sequencing was PBMCs or T cells enriched from blood (not recorded which). This TCR was sampled from a woman aged 18-29 years who had been exposed to COVID-19. The rearrangement uses TRBV9 and TRBJ1-2; D is unresolved. This CDR3 reads CASSEERNYGYTF. CDR3 sequence (DNA): TGTGCCAGCAGCGAAGAGAGAAACTATGGCTACACCTTC. The full variable domain, in which reference TRBV9 and TRBJ1-2 provide the parts outside the CDR3, is DSGVTQTPKHLITATGQRVTLRCSPRSGDLSVYWYQQSLDQGLQFLIQYYNGEERAKGNILERFSAQQFPDLHSELNLSSLELGDSALYFCASSEERNYGYTFGSGTRLTVV.